These 7 T cell receptor beta chains came from one sample sequenced in a study of blood T cells in healthy people across ages. Then a second PCR, running roughly 6 to 11 cycles, was carried out with a sample-barcoded 5' primer and a J-beta primer mix. In TCRdb, the 5' RACE reads were re-called with MiXCR into one record per CDR3 protein. The sample contains hundreds of thousands of distinct CDR3 sequences, 25% of which appear only once. These data were likewise used in another study, on T cells of mothers and their children.

The specimen was blood. These TCRs come from a boy aged 5 to 17 in good health.

V usage is TRBV20-1 and J usage is TRBJ1-4; no clear D gene. The CDR3 covers 12 residues. V was pared by 0 bases and J by 6 bases, with 5 bases between. CDR1 is DFQATT and CDR2 is SNEGSKA in the germline V gene (reference sequence). The CDR3 nucleotides are TGCAGTGCTAGAGACGATGATGAAAAACTGTTTTTT. Its protein product is CSARDDDEKLFF.

The gene calls are TRBV28 and TRBJ1-2, with 9 positions matching TRBD1. The CDR3 covers 17 residues. Germline CDR1 is MDHEN and CDR2 is SYDVKM. Germline trimming cut 4 bases from V and 4 bases from J; bases unmatched to any gene: 13. As DNA, the CDR3 is TGTGCCAGCAGTTCTGGAACAGGGGGCTTCAGTAGCTATGGCTACACCTTC. It encodes CASSSGTGGFSSYGYTF.

This rearrangement joins TRBV6-2 or TRBV6-3 to TRBJ1-2; no definite D call. Per germline, CDR1 MNHEY and CDR2 SVGEGT. V shed 6 bases and J shed 4 bases, with 9 bases lying between them. CDR3 size: 12 residues. CDR3 sequence: CASSSVGYGYTF. The CDR3, as DNA: TGTGCCAGCAGCTCCGTGGGCTATGGCTACACCTTC.

V is TRBV6-2 or TRBV6-3 and J is TRBJ2-6; 9 positions match TRBD1. Per germline, CDR1 MNHEY and CDR2 SVGEGT. This CDR3 is built from 17 residues. Trimming took 8 bases from V and 4 from J; bases not matched to a gene: 12. This chain's CDR3 is CASRGFTGGAGANVLTF. CDR3 sequence (DNA): TGTGCCAGCCGCGGATTTACAGGGGGCGCCGGGGCCAACGTCCTGACTTTC.

This clonotype came up a few times. This chain connects TRBV7-2 to TRBJ2-4; possible D gene TRBD2, 5 bases. Trimming cost V 2 bases and J 0 bases, with 20 bases left between them. Germline loops: CDR1 SGHTA, CDR2 FQGNSA. This CDR3 is 19 amino acids long. CDR3 residues: CASSLLSVTSPLAKNIQYF. DNA for the CDR3: TGTGCCAGCAGCTTACTGTCCGTTACTAGTCCACTAGCCAAAAACATTCAGTACTTC. The full variable domain, completed using reference TRBV7-2 and TRBJ2-4, is GAGVSQSPSNKVTEKGKDVELRCDPISGHTALYWYRQSLGQGLEFLIYFQGNSAPDKSGLPSDRFSAERTGGSVSTLTIQRTQQEDSAVYLCASSLLSVTSPLAKNIQYFGAGTRLSVL.

This chain links TRBV2 with TRBJ2-2; unclear D gene. The germline gives CDR1 SNHLY, CDR2 FYNNEI. The CDR3 contains 12 residues. Trimming removed 5 bases at V and 6 bases at J, with 7 bases between. The CDR3 region has the DNA TGTGCCAGCAGTAGGGTACCCGGGGAGCTGTTTTTT. Translating gives CASSRVPGELFF.

This clonotype occurred a few times. This chain joins TRBV29-1 and TRBJ2-5; D may be TRBD2 (6 bases). The J call may be wrong; the DNA end is better matched by TRBJ2-7. This CDR3 is 13 amino acids long. Germline V gene lookup returns CDR1 SQVTM and CDR2 ANQGSEA. The CDR3 DNA reads TGCACCGCCGCGGGATCCTTAGCCTACGAGCAGTACTTC. Its protein is CTAAGSLAYEQYF.